Listed below are T cell receptor beta chains from one sample, sequenced in a study of a mutant IDH1 vaccine in newly diagnosed glioma. Profiled with immunoSEQ multiplex PCR; TCRdb holds only in-frame clones, not every one. In the table there are 40,000 or so clones, approximately 83% of which are singletons. Their antigen targets remain unknown. The material was PBMCs, obtained from a glioma patient whose treatment included an IDH1 peptide vaccine. The receptors here all came from a man in his forties or fifties with glioma. Each CDR3 is given with its conserved first and last residue. A D gene is named only where the DNA matches it firmly.

d_call cdr3_length v_call cdr3_aa
. 12 TRBV7-8 CASSRDNQPQHF
. 11 TRBV6-5 CASSHGGLEFF
. 13 TRBV5-1 CASSLPGGDEQYF
TRBD1 19 TRBV7-9 CASSIRQGPTPSNYNEQFF
. 13 TRBV11-3 CASSLGSSGGPFF
. 15 TRBV27 CATIPLGLNSYGYTF
. 14 TRBV4-2 CASSQDSPPDTQYF
TRBD2 16 TRBV4-1 CASSPRAGGNTDTQYF
. 11 TRBV28 CASSLFFGYTF
TRBD2 15 TRBV7-2 CASSFRTSGSYEQYF
. 15 TRBV25-1 CASSDFSGPSYEQYF
. 13 TRBV4-3 CASSQVLSYEQYF
. 17 TRBV4-3 CASSQDVGGGGLYEQYF
. 16 TRBV25-1 CASSENREIGAETQYF
. 18 TRBV4-3 CASSQDEAGRSSYNEQFF
. 14 TRBV4-3 CASSQAGGFYGYTF
TRBD1 14 TRBV5-6 CASSSGQGMETQYF
. 14 TRBV7-2 CASNRRALQETQYF
. 12 TRBV7-2 CASSTSQETQYF
. 15 TRBV11-2 CASSYTPSDQETQYF
. 17 TRBV6-1 CASSASQYYKSSEKLFF
. 16 TRBV19 CASSNRILTTNEKLFF
. 13 TRBV2 CASSDVFSYEQYF
TRBD1 19 TRBV5-4 CASSSPRFGTGGFAGELFF
TRBD2 15 TRBV7-9 CASTVLAGEGYEQYF
TRBD2 15 TRBV4-1 CASSLAGAGANVLTF
TRBD1 14 TRBV12-5 CASGPTGAGNTIYF
TRBD1 17 TRBV11-3 CASSTGTGGLMNTEAFF
. 14 TRBV7-7 CASSLSATGNTQYF
TRBD2 15 TRBV19 CASQRIAGVLDTQYF
. 12 TRBV18 CASSPKGDTQYF
. 13 TRBV7-3 CASSRSQGHEQYF
. 13 TRBV5-4 CASSLEPQETQYF
. 15 TRBV6-5 CASRSTSLGAYGYTF
. 14 TRBV19 CASSIDGIKNIQYF
TRBD2 14 TRBV10-3 CAISSTSGSNEQYF
TRBD1 19 TRBV2 CASSVWDRGMEGSTDTQYF
. 15 TRBV7-3 CASRSSGSGLTEAFF
TRBD1 16 TRBV5-5 CASSLRQGTNTGELFF
TRBD1 15 TRBV7-9 CASSLRTGGPYEQYF
. 15 TRBV19 CASNIGSANTGELFF